This T cell receptor (beta chain) stems from a study of OX40 agonist ivuxolimab in advanced cancers. Regarding the research as a whole: Ivuxolimab was an agonistic, fully human IgG2 monoclonal antibody directed against OX40 (CD134), a costimulatory receptor. The monotherapy dose-escalation portion (N of about 52 patients) of the phase I ivuxolimab trial is reported in the paper. Of the roughly 50 dose-escalation patients, hepatocellular carcinoma was present in about 20, melanoma in around 15, renal cell carcinoma in 9 and head and neck cancer in 9. In the dose-escalation cohort, 75% to 85% of patients were male, and the mean age was 60 years with a range of about 23 to 79. Peripheral TCRbeta sequencing aimed to test whether ivuxolimab altered TCR sequence diversity and caused clonal T-cell expansion. Intravenous ivuxolimab was administered to patients every 2 weeks at six dose levels: 0.01, 0.1, 0.3, 1.5, 3 and 10 mg/kg. Partial responses were achieved by three dose-escalation patients, of whom one had hepatocellular carcinoma and two had cutaneous melanoma. Prior anti-PD-1, anti-PD-L1 or anti-CTLA-4 therapy was permitted, and checkpoint inhibitors had been received by about 44% of dose-escalation patients. What the authors observed across the whole study: At doses of 0.1 to 3.0 mg/kg, clonal expansion of both CD4+ and CD8+ T cells in blood was seen between baseline and week 6. After ivuxolimab, expanded clones were on average more numerous among CD8+ T cells than among CD4+ T cells. In partial responders in the 0.1-3.0 mg/kg groups, normalized peripheral clonal expansion was found to be among the lowest, especially among CD8+ T cells. Low levels of normalized T-cell clonal expansion were also seen in some patients who did not respond. The antigen specificity of the clonally expanded peripheral T cells was not determined.

This clone appeared a single time. Its target antigen remains unknown. The sample holds no much larger clone one base away, and base qualities are not on file. Genomic DNA was isolated from the sorted cells so that the TCRbeta CDR3 region could be sequenced. TCRbeta CDR3 regions were sequenced using the immunoSEQ Assay. The immuneACCESS repertoire file appears here via TCRdb, limited to in-frame rearrangements. These files lack a portion of the clones; in checked studies, under half of the deficit traces to unresolved V genes, and the cause of the others is not known. Counted in this sample were around 75,000 clones; approximately 86% of them appeared once. Of the sample, 2% to 2.5% falls within the top ten clones. Patients with autoimmune disease history or receiving systemic immunosuppression were excluded from the trial. Peripheral blood for TCR sequencing was collected from all dose cohorts at baseline, on cycle 4 day 1, and on cycle 7 day 1. The samples were drawn from a first-in-human, open-label, multicenter phase I dose-escalation trial of ivuxolimab. Adults with locally advanced or metastatic melanoma, renal cell carcinoma, hepatocellular carcinoma or head and neck squamous cell carcinoma were enrolled in the trial. Before TCR sequencing, CD4+ T cells and CD8+ T cells from peripheral blood were sorted into separate populations.

The germline V gene provides CDR1 SGHTA and CDR2 FQGNSA. The CDR3, cysteine through phenylalanine, is 16 amino acids long. Only the CDR3 part of the read is kept: 48 bases, read in frame from the first base. The junction shows trimming of 5 bases on V and 7 bases on J, and the gene matches do not reach 12 bases of it. The sequence was obtained from an adult with an advanced solid tumor such as melanoma, head and neck, liver or kidney cancer. The rearranged segments are TRBV7-2 and TRBJ2-1, with 9 bases matching TRBD2. This material consisted of CD4+ or CD8+ T cells sorted from blood, taken in a trial of the OX40 agonist ivuxolimab. The CDR3 sequence is CASSRTVSGGGNEQFF. Here is the DNA: TGTGCCAGCAGCAGGACGGTTAGCGGGGGTGGGAATGAGCAGTTCTTC.